Following are 11 T cell receptor beta chains from one sample sequenced in a study of cytomegalovirus exposure and HLA in healthy donors. PCR involved 60 Vbeta and 13 Jbeta primers. Repertoires were generated with immunoSEQ multiplex PCR, while TCRdb's copy carries only in-frame clones and drops some. The data contain about 160,000 clones, just under 80% of them singletons. The sample consisted of PBMCs. The receptor source for this set is a man aged 30 to 39 in good health and CMV-seronegative.

The chain links TRBV11-3 to TRBJ1-1; unclear D gene. Between the trimmed V and J ends, which lost 5 bases and 0 bases, there was a span of 7 bases. The CDR3 has 13 amino acids. The germline gives CDR1 SGHNT, CDR2 YENEEA. In DNA, the CDR3 is TGTGCCAGCAGCAGAGAAATGAACACTGAAGCTTTCTTT. Amino acids: CASSREMNTEAFF.

The CDR3 DNA reads as TGTGCCAGCTCACCGTTCCGGGACAGTCCTTCTCGTAACAATGAGCAGTTCTTC. Translating gives CASSPFRDSPSRNNEQFF. The V and J genes are TRBV18 and TRBJ2-1, with 7 bases identical to TRBD1. The junction had 16 bases not matched to a gene; V was cut back by 3 bases and J by 5 bases. The CDR3 loop spans 18 amino acids. Germline CDR1 and CDR2: KGHSH and LQKENI.

The chain joins TRBV7-6 to TRBJ2-2; the D gene is possibly TRBD2 (5 bases). The CDR3 loop spans 17 amino acids. Trimming shortened V by 2 bases and J by 2 bases, and 15 bases separated the two germline ends. Germline CDR1 is SGHVS and CDR2 is FNYEAQ. The CDR3 DNA follows: TGTGCCAGCAGCTTAATGATGGCGGGCGGAAACACCGGGGAGCTGTTTTTT. Encoded protein: CASSLMMAGGNTGELFF.

The chain links TRBV6-5 to TRBJ2-3; 8 nucleotides agree with TRBD2. Trimming at V came to 6 bases and at J to 14 bases, leaving 10 bases not matched to a gene. CDR3 length: 12 residues. Per germline, CDR1 MNHEY and CDR2 SVGAGI. The CDR3: CASSIGTRGMYF. CDR3 bases: TGTGCCAGCAGCATCGGGACTAGGGGGATGTATTTT.

Only a few counts were recorded for this clone. The chain has TRBV30 and TRBJ2-7; TRBD1 matches at 8 bases. This CDR3 has 14 amino acids. CDR1 GTSNPN and CDR2 SVGIG come from the germline V gene (reference sequence). V shed 8 bases and J 4 bases; nucleotides not matched to a gene: 13. CDR3 bases: TGTGCCGGAACCACTAAGGACAGGGTGTACGAGCAGTACTTC. Its translation is CAGTTKDRVYEQYF.

This clone was observed a handful of times. The CDR3 sequence: CASSQDVGQPYEQYF. CDR3 DNA sequence: TGCGCCAGCAGCCAAGACGTGGGACAGCCCTACGAGCAGTACTTC. The chain recombines TRBV4-3 with TRBJ2-7; the match to TRBD1 covers 7 bases. Germline trimming cut 0 bases from V and 2 bases from J; bases unmatched to any gene: 4. The CDR3 is 15 residues long. Germline lookup yields CDR1 LGHNA and CDR2 YSLEER.

The gene calls are TRBV27 and TRBJ2-7; 7 bases map to TRBD1. Germline trimming cut 5 bases from V and 7 bases from J; bases unmatched to any gene: 14. The CDR3 is made up of 15 amino acids. CDR1 is MNHEY and CDR2 is SMNVEV in the germline V gene (reference sequence). The CDR3 DNA is TGTGCCAGCAGTCCCGGATCAACAGGGGATCGGGAGCAGTACTTC. Translated, it gives CASSPGSTGDREQYF.

The rearrangement joins TRBV4-2 to TRBJ2-1; 7 bases match TRBD2. The CDR3 consists of 13 residues. The germline gives CDR1 LGHNA, CDR2 YNFKEQ. V shed 4 bases, J shed 10 bases, and the junction held 7 bases outside the gene matches. CDR3 nucleotide sequence: TGTGCCAGCAGCCGCCTAACTAGCGACGAGCAGTTCTTC. Translated, it gives CASSRLTSDEQFF.

The chain uses TRBV10-3 and TRBJ2-2; 9 bases agree with TRBD2. V dropped 10 bases and J dropped 2; count of bases not matched to a gene: 5. CDR1 is ENHRY and CDR2 is SYGVKD in the germline V gene. The CDR3 is 14 amino acids. The CDR3 is CATAGGYNTGELFF. The CDR3 nucleotides are TGTGCCACAGCGGGGGGTTACAACACCGGGGAGCTGTTTTTT.

The chain combines TRBV6-6 with TRBJ2-1; a weak D match, TRBD2 (6 bases). The germline V gene encodes CDR1 MNHNY and CDR2 SVGAGI (reference sequence). Trimming cost V 2 bases and J 5 bases, with 10 bases left between them. This CDR3 region has 14 residues. The DNA for the CDR3 is TGTGCCAGCAGTTACGGGACTGGGAACAATGAGCAGTTCTTC. The encoded protein is CASSYGTGNNEQFF.

For the CDR3, the DNA is TGTGCCAGCAGTTTACAGGCAGCAACTAATGAAAAACTGTTTTTT. Its translation is CASSLQAATNEKLFF. The gene calls are TRBV27 and TRBJ1-4; D gene uncertain. CDR3 length equals 15 residues. Trimming took off 2 bases at V and 0 bases at J, with 7 bases between the two ends. Germline lookup yields CDR1 MNHEY and CDR2 SMNVEV (reference sequence).